This T cell receptor beta chain was recorded in a study of blood T cell repertoires in COVID-19. Across the whole study: Acute-phase and convalescent COVID-19 samples originated in the United States, Italy and Spain. PBMCs, B-cell-depleted T cells, or T cells provided the cDNA or gDNA that made up the material.

The CDR3 is 13 amino acids. Germline V gene sequence: CDR1 SNHLY, CDR2 FYNNEI. Trimming cost V 5 bases and J 0 bases, with 8 bases left between them. As processed by the authors: Estimation of nucleated cell counts relied on the amplification of reference gene primers. TCRdb's table, derived via immunoSEQ multiplex PCR, lists solely in-frame clones and lacks some. Clone size and V and J calls were adopted from that table, with D and trimming inferred from the DNA. There are more than 350,000 clones in the sample; over 75% occur only once, and 8.5% to 12% lies in the top ten. Source material: peripheral blood. This TCR derives from a woman aged 30 to 39 with COVID-19, enrolled during active disease. V usage is TRBV2 and J usage is TRBJ2-7; D gene unclear. The CDR3 bases are TGTGCCAGCAGTCCCTTAAACTCCTACGAGCAGTACTTC. Residues: CASSPLNSYEQYF. Full variable domain (rest looked up from reference TRBV2 and TRBJ2-7): EPEVTQTPSHQVTQMGQEVILRCVPISNHLYFYWYRQILGQKVEFLVSFYNNEISEKSEIFDDQFSVERPDGSNFTLKIRSTKLEDSAMYFCASSPLNSYEQYFGPGTRLTVT.